This TCR beta chain emerged from a study of blood T cell repertoires in COVID-19. The germline CDR1 and CDR2 sequences are GTSNPN and SVGIG (reference sequence). There are 14 residues in the CDR3. V shed 5 bases and J 7 bases; nucleotides not matched to a gene: 13. This clone was observed a single time. The method was immunoSEQ multiplex PCR; TCRdb's version includes in-frame clones alone and lacks a portion of them. The sample lists under 200,000 clones; 65% to 85% were seen once. This TCR was recovered from a woman aged 60-75 years who had recovered from COVID-19. V gene TRBV30 combines with J gene TRBJ1-1, with TRBD1 matching 7 bases. Sequenced: PBMCs or T cells enriched from blood (not recorded which). As DNA, the CDR3 is TGTGCCTGGGTTACCGGGACAGCTCTCAATGAAGCTTTCTTT. Protein product: CAWVTGTALNEAFF.